Presented here are 8 T cell receptor beta chains from one specimen sequenced in a study of CD8 T cells in Susac syndrome. Random hexamers were used to reverse transcribe an amount of about 0.45 to 1 ug RNA. TCRdb called the immunoSEQ multiplex PCR reads again in MiXCR, with one record for every CDR3 protein. The repertoire consists of about 120,000 distinct CDR3 sequences, with nearly 96% occurring once and the leading ten covering over 0.12%. Sequencing was performed on CD4+ T cells from PBMCs. Receptors were obtained from a human donor with Susac syndrome.

This clonotype was recorded once. The rearrangement uses TRBV20-1 and TRBJ1-5; 7 bases are shared with TRBD1. V lost 4 bases and J lost 6; bases outside the gene matches: 9. The CDR3 is made up of 14 amino acids. Germline-derived CDR1 and CDR2 are DFQATT and SNEGSKA (reference sequence). CDR3 nucleotides: TGCAGTGCTACAGGGGGGCCCGTCGGTCAGCCCCAGCATTTT. Encoded protein: CSATGGPVGQPQHF.

This chain connects TRBV25-1 to TRBJ1-2; 12 positions agree with TRBD1. This CDR3 is built from 14 residues. Trimming cost V 7 bases and J 8 bases; bases outside gene matches: 8. Germline V lookup: CDR1 MGHDK, CDR2 SYGVNS. The CDR3 sequence: CASNGGQGAVGYTF. The CDR3 DNA reads TGTGCCAGCAACGGGGGACAGGGGGCAGTAGGCTACACCTTC.

The rearrangement uses TRBV18 and TRBJ2-1; D gene ambiguous. CDR3 length: 14 residues. CDR1 and CDR2 from the germline V gene are KGHSH and LQKENI. V shed 2 bases and J shed 3 bases, with 8 bases lying between them. CDR3 region: CASSPGKDYNEQFF. CDR3 nucleotide sequence: TGTGCCAGCTCACCAGGGAAGGACTACAATGAGCAGTTCTTC.

This clonotype came up once. This chain joins TRBV10-3 and TRBJ1-1; 7 nucleotides line up with TRBD1. The CDR3 contains 14 residues. V was clipped by 3 bases and J by 6 bases; unmatched bases: 7. Per germline, CDR1 ENHRY and CDR2 SYGVKD. CDR3 residues: CAISEGGKIAEAFF. In nucleotides, the CDR3 is TGTGCCATCAGTGAAGGGGGCAAGATCGCTGAAGCTTTCTTT.

The rearrangement joins TRBV28 to TRBJ1-4, with TRBD1 matching over 9 bases. V was pared by 5 bases and J by 7 bases, with 8 bases of the junction left unmatched. This CDR3 contains 15 residues. Looked up from germline, CDR1 is MDHEN and CDR2 is SYDVKM. The chain's CDR3 is CASSTQGARGEKLFF. The CDR3 DNA reads as TGTGCCAGCAGTACACAGGGGGCGCGAGGTGAAAAACTGTTTTTT.

The chain employs TRBV20-1 and TRBJ1-2; 9 bases match TRBD1. The CDR3 has 14 amino acids. The junction had 6 bases not matched to a gene; V was cut back by 2 bases and J by 5 bases. The germline V gene encodes CDR1 DFQATT and CDR2 SNEGSKA (reference sequence). The CDR3 coding sequence is TGCAGTGCTAGATACAGGACAGGGGATTATGGCTACACCTTC. Protein: CSARYRTGDYGYTF.

The chain combines TRBV2 with TRBJ2-7; the match to TRBD2 covers 7 bases. The trim removed 1 base at V and 3 bases at J, leaving 6 bases unmatched. This CDR3 is built from 15 residues. CDR1 and CDR2 from the germline V gene are SNHLY and FYNNEI. CDR3 nucleotides: TGTGCCAGCAGTGAAGGAAGTAGCGGGTTCTACGAGCAGTACTTC. It encodes CASSEGSSGFYEQYF. The whole variable domain, remainder taken from reference TRBV2 and TRBJ2-7, is EPEVTQTPSHQVTQMGQEVILRCVPISNHLYFYWYRQILGQKVEFLVSFYNNEISEKSEIFDDQFSVERPDGSNFTLKIRSTKLEDSAMYFCASSEGSSGFYEQYFGPGTRLTVT.

The chain employs TRBV3-1 and TRBJ2-7; the match to TRBD1 covers 7 bases. With 4 bases clipped from V and 3 bases from J, the junction kept 6 bases outside the gene matches. From germline, CDR1 is LGHDT and CDR2 YNNKEL (reference sequence). The CDR3 contains 14 residues. The CDR3 DNA reads TGTGCCAGCAGCCGGGACAGAGCAGGCTACGAGCAGTACTTC. It translates to CASSRDRAGYEQYF.